This T cell receptor (beta chain) was identified during a study of blood T cell repertoires in COVID-19. Some clones are missing from TCRdb's copy, which holds only in-frame ones; the method was immunoSEQ multiplex PCR. The table records hundreds of thousands of clones, around nine tenths of them present only once. The CDR3 sequence is 15 residues long. Germline CDR1 reads SGHDT; CDR2 reads YYEEEE. V lost 2 bases and J 6 bases, leaving 18 bases between the germline ends. Specimen: peripheral blood. This chain links TRBV5-6 with TRBJ2-7, with a tentative D call TRBD2 (8 bases). The source of this sequence is a young woman who had recovered from COVID-19. DNA for the CDR3: TGTGCCAGCAGCTTTGGGACAGCGGGAGCTTTCGAGCAGTACTTC. It specifies CASSFGTAGAFEQYF.